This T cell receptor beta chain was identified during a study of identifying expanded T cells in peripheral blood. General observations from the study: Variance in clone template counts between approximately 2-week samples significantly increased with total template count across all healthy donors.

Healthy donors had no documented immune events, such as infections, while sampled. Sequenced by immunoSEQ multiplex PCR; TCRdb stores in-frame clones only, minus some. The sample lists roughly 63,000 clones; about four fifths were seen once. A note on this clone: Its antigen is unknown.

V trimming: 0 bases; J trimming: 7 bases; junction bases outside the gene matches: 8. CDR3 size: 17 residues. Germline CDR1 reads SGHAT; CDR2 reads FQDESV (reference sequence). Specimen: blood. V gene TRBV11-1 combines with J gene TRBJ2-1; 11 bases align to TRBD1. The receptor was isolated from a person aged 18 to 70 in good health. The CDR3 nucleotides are TGTGCCAGCAGCTTAGCGCGAGGACAGGGGGCGCTGAATGAGCAGTTCTTC. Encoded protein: CASSLARGQGALNEQFF.